A single sample gave rise to the 32 T cell receptor beta chains below, sequenced in a study of blood T cell repertoires in COVID-19. Some clones are missing from TCRdb's copy, which holds only in-frame ones; the method was immunoSEQ multiplex PCR. Of around 100,000 clones detected, roughly 88% appear once; the ten largest clones hold under 5.5%. The sample consisted of peripheral blood. All receptors derive from a human donor in a cohort sampled during active COVID-19.

The rearrangement uses TRBV28 and TRBJ2-1; TRBD2 matches at 8 bases. Germline CDR1 and CDR2: MDHEN and SYDVKM. The CDR3 length is 15 residues. J was trimmed by 7 bases and V by 7 bases; bases with no gene match: 12. This CDR3 is CASIIAGLGRNEQFF. In DNA, the CDR3 is TGTGCCAGCATCATAGCGGGATTGGGGAGGAATGAGCAGTTCTTC.

The CDR3 loop is CASSQGRQPEAFF. The CDR3 DNA reads as TGCGCCAGCAGCCAAGGTCGACAGCCTGAAGCTTTCTTT. This chain links TRBV4-1 with TRBJ1-1; TRBD1 is a possible D gene (5 bases). The CDR3 runs to 13 residues. Trimming removed 1 base from V and 6 bases from J, with 9 bases in between. The V gene's germline CDR1 is MGHRA and CDR2 YSYEKL.

CDR3 DNA: TGTGCCAGCAGCGGGATAGGGACAGATGAAAAACTGTTTTTT. Translation: CASSGIGTDEKLFF. The V and J genes are TRBV9 and TRBJ1-4; TRBD1 aligns across 7 bases. V lost 3 bases, J lost 6 bases, and 5 bases stayed unmatched. Germline V gives CDR1 SGDLS, CDR2 YYNGEE. This CDR3 contains 14 residues.

This chain joins TRBV9 and TRBJ1-4; D is possibly TRBD1 (6 bases). The germline CDR1 and CDR2 sequences are SGDLS and YYNGEE. Trimming removed 0 bases from V and 8 bases from J, with 14 bases in between. The CDR3 sequence is 15 residues long. The chain's CDR3 is CASSVGGHGTEKLFF. The CDR3 bases are TGTGCCAGCAGCGTAGGGGGACATGGAACAGAAAAACTGTTTTTT.

The chain recombines TRBV18 with TRBJ2-2, with 8 bases matching TRBD2. V shed 6 bases and J 4 bases; nucleotides not matched to a gene: 7. Germline assignment: CDR1 KGHSH and CDR2 LQKENI. CDR3 size: 15 residues. The CDR3 sequence is CASSTALAATGELFF. The DNA for the CDR3 is TGTGCCAGCTCGACTGCACTAGCGGCCACCGGGGAGCTGTTTTTT.

The rearrangement joins TRBV6-1 to TRBJ1-2; TRBD1 aligns across 8 bases. CDR1 MNHNS and CDR2 SASEGT come from the germline V gene. CDR3 length: 15 residues. Trimming at V came to 3 bases and at J to 3 bases, leaving 6 bases not matched to a gene. The CDR3 here is CASSDRRTGHYGYTF. The CDR3 DNA follows: TGTGCCAGCAGTGACCGACGGACAGGGCACTATGGCTACACCTTC.

The V call is TRBV2, the J call TRBJ2-3; 8 nucleotides agree with TRBD1. The CDR3 is 15 residues long. Looked up from germline, CDR1 is SNHLY and CDR2 is FYNNEI. The junction had 6 bases not matched to a gene; V was cut back by 5 bases and J by 2 bases. In DNA, the CDR3 is TGTGCCAGCAGTCAACAGGGGGAATACACAGATACGCAGTATTTT. It encodes CASSQQGEYTDTQYF.

V is TRBV5-4 and J is TRBJ2-4; D perhaps matches TRBD1 (6 bases). V was cut by 4 bases and J by 9 bases, with 20 bases left in between. CDR3 length: 15 residues. Germline V CDR1 and CDR2: SGHNT, YYREEE (reference sequence). The CDR3 spells CASSRQDSSLSIQYF. The DNA of the CDR3 is TGTGCCAGCAGCCGGCAGGACAGTAGCTTAAGCATTCAGTACTTC.

This clone was picked up one time. The chain recombines TRBV6-5 with TRBJ1-1, with 9 bases matching TRBD1. Germline CDR1 and CDR2: MNHEY and SVGAGI. The V gene end was trimmed by 2 bases and the J gene end by 8 bases; junction bases not matched to a gene: 6. The CDR3 has 14 amino acids. CDR3 sequence reads: CASSYTTGGLEAFF. CDR3 nucleotide sequence: TGTGCCAGCAGTTACACCACAGGGGGCCTCGAAGCTTTCTTT.

This clone was recorded only once. The chain employs TRBV11-2 and TRBJ1-6; weak D call: TRBD1 (5 bases). The length of the CDR3 is 16 residues. The germline V gene encodes CDR1 SGHAT and CDR2 FQNNGV. V lost 5 bases, J lost 6 bases, and 17 bases lay in between. The CDR3 bases are TGTGCCAGCAGCCTGGTCGGGGGACTGATTAATTCACCCCTCCACTTT. Its protein product is CASSLVGGLINSPLHF. Based on the CDR3 plus reference TRBV11-2 and TRBJ1-6, the full variable domain is EAGVAQSPRYKIIEKRQSVAFWCNPISGHATLYWYQQILGQGPKLLIQFQNNGVVDDSQLPKDRFSAERLKGVDSTLKIQPAKLEDSAVYLCASSLVGGLINSPLHFGNGTRLTVT.

V gene TRBV6-6 combines with J gene TRBJ2-7; perhaps TRBD2 as D (6 bases). Trimming stripped 6 bases from V and 4 bases from J, with 16 bases between. The CDR3 is 14 residues long. CDR1 and CDR2 (germline): MNHNY, SVGAGI (reference sequence). The CDR3: CASSQSRDFYEQYF. CDR3 nucleotides: TGTGCCAGCAGCCAGTCCCGGGACTTTTACGAGCAGTACTTC.

On this clone: Other DNA sequences of this sample code for an identical CDR3. V and J are TRBV5-1 and TRBJ2-7; 9 positions match TRBD1. The ends lost 4 bases at V and 3 bases at J; junction bases unmatched: 5. CDR3 size: 14 residues. The germline V gene has CDR1 SGHRS and CDR2 YFSETQ. CDR3 in DNA: TGCGCCAGCAGCCCGGGACAGGGTAGCTACGAGCAGTACTTC. It is translated as CASSPGQGSYEQYF.

The V gene is TRBV7-8, the J gene TRBJ2-1, with 9 bases aligning to TRBD1. Germline V gives CDR1 SGHVS, CDR2 FQNEAQ. Trimming took 5 bases from V and 6 from J; bases not matched to a gene: 11. The CDR3 has 16 amino acids. The CDR3 DNA sequence: TGTGCCAGCAGCCACGACCGGACAGGGGCACCCAATGAGCAGTTCTTC. It specifies CASSHDRTGAPNEQFF.

The chain has TRBV27 and TRBJ1-5, with D perhaps matching TRBD1 (5 bases). Trimming took off 5 bases at V and 2 bases at J, with 16 bases between the two ends. Germline V gene data show CDR1 as MNHEY and CDR2 as SMNVEV (reference sequence). The CDR3 consists of 16 residues. The CDR3 spells CASSDNSGLGNQPQHF. CDR3 DNA sequence: TGTGCCAGCAGTGACAATTCAGGGCTTGGCAATCAGCCCCAGCATTTT.

This clone was picked up one time. The gene calls are TRBV3-1 (or the pseudogene TRBV3-2) and TRBJ2-1, with 7 bases that match TRBD2. V lost 0 bases, J lost 7 bases, and 12 bases stayed unmatched. Germline V gene lookup returns CDR1 LGHDT and CDR2 YNNKEL (reference sequence). The CDR3 is 17 amino acids. The CDR3 DNA reads TGTGCCAGCAGCCAAGACCTCAGGACTAGTGGGAGGAATGAGCAGTTCTTC. Its translation: CASSQDLRTSGRNEQFF.

The gene calls are TRBV5-5 and TRBJ2-3; 7 nucleotides align to TRBD1. Trimming took 4 bases from V and 2 from J; bases not matched to a gene: 10. CDR3 length: 16 amino acids. From germline, CDR1 is SGHKS and CDR2 YYEKEE (reference sequence). CDR3 region: CASSPWVGGVTDTQYF. DNA of the CDR3: TGTGCCAGCAGCCCTTGGGTAGGGGGCGTCACAGATACGCAGTATTTT. The full variable domain, with the rest looked up from reference TRBV5-5 and TRBJ2-3, is DAGVTQSPTHLIKTRGQQVTLRCSPISGHKSVSWYQQVLGQGPQFIFQYYEKEERGRGNFPDRFSARQFPNYSSELNVNALLLGDSALYLCASSPWVGGVTDTQYFGPGTRLTVL.

V is TRBV11-3 and J is TRBJ2-3; 10 bases are shared with TRBD2. The length of the CDR3 is 16 residues. After removal of 4 bases from V and 2 bases from J, the junction contained 6 bases not matched to a gene. Germline V lookup: CDR1 SGHNT, CDR2 YENEEA. The CDR3 region is CASSSTSGMNTDTQYF. DNA for the CDR3: TGTGCCAGCAGCTCCACTAGCGGGATGAACACAGATACGCAGTATTTT.

The gene calls are TRBV11-3 and TRBJ2-3; TRBD2 matches at 16 bases. The CDR3 totals 17 residues. Trimming took 5 bases from V and 5 from J; bases not matched to a gene: 7. Germline V lookup: CDR1 SGHNT, CDR2 YENEEA. The CDR3 DNA reads as TGTGCCAGCAGCCCGGGGACTAGCGGGAGGGCCGAAGATACGCAGTATTTT. It encodes CASSPGTSGRAEDTQYF.

The V call is TRBV7-9, the J call TRBJ1-2; D may be TRBD1 (6 bases). Trimming removed 5 bases at V and 2 bases at J, with 12 bases between. Germline loops: CDR1 SEHNR, CDR2 FQNEAQ (reference sequence). The CDR3 consists of 14 residues. DNA for the CDR3: TGTGCCAGCAGCCCAACAGGGCCGAACTATGGCTACACCTTC. Translation gives CASSPTGPNYGYTF.

The rearrangement links TRBV9 to TRBJ1-2; the D is unclear. From germline, CDR1 is SGDLS and CDR2 YYNGEE. The CDR3 consists of 14 residues. V lost 1 base and J lost 11, with 18 bases in between. The CDR3 DNA reads as TGTGCCAGCAGCGTATACGGCAGTCGAGAGGAATACACCTTC. This codes for CASSVYGSREEYTF.

This chain joins TRBV28 and TRBJ2-5; a weak D match, TRBD2 (6 bases). Germline V gene lookup returns CDR1 MDHEN and CDR2 SYDVKM. V shed 4 bases and J shed 1 base, with 13 bases lying between them. This CDR3 has 15 amino acids. The CDR3, as DNA: TGTGCCAGCAGTTCTTTTCGGGGGAGCCAAGAGACCCAGTACTTC. Translated, it gives CASSSFRGSQETQYF.

V is TRBV16 and J is TRBJ2-1; TRBD1 matches at 7 bases. This CDR3 has 15 amino acids. Germline V CDR1 and CDR2: KGHSY, FQNENV. The V and J ends lost 4 bases and 4 bases, in that order; junction bases with no gene match: 7. The CDR3 spells CASSPEDRYYNEQFF. CDR3 in DNA: TGTGCCAGCAGCCCGGAGGACAGGTATTACAATGAGCAGTTCTTC.

This rearrangement joins TRBV14 to TRBJ1-3; D uncertain. V was trimmed by 4 bases and J by 0 bases, leaving 7 bases between them. The germline V gene encodes CDR1 SGHDN and CDR2 FVKESK. This CDR3 has 14 residues. The CDR3 protein is CASSPFSSGNTIYF. CDR3 DNA: TGTGCCAGCAGCCCCTTCAGCTCTGGAAACACCATATATTTT.

This chain joins TRBV6-4 and TRBJ2-7; D might be TRBD1 (7 bases). CDR1 and CDR2 from the germline V gene are MRHNA and SNTAGT. The CDR3 covers 15 residues. V lost 7 bases, J lost 5 bases, and 21 bases lay in between. CDR3 in DNA: TGTGCCAGCACCGATAGGAGGAGGGGGCAGCACGAGCAGTACTTC. It specifies CASTDRRRGQHEQYF.

The chain joins TRBV28 to TRBJ2-7, with 7 bases fitting TRBD2. This CDR3 contains 14 residues. Germline CDR1 is MDHEN and CDR2 is SYDVKM. J gave up 3 bases and V 6 bases, and 8 bases lay outside the gene matches. DNA of the CDR3: TGTGCCAGCAGCCCCCCGGCGGGGGACTACGAGCAGTACTTC. Translation: CASSPPAGDYEQYF.

V gene TRBV2 combines with J gene TRBJ2-3; D not certain. Germline values: CDR1 SNHLY, CDR2 FYNNEI. V was pared by 6 bases and J by 4 bases, with 14 bases between. The CDR3 covers 14 residues. The CDR3 loop reads CASSEHALADTQYF. The DNA of the CDR3 is TGTGCCAGCAGCGAGCATGCCTTGGCAGATACGCAGTATTTT.

This clone was observed a few times. The rearrangement links TRBV4-1 to TRBJ1-4; 9 bases align to TRBD1. V was pared by 1 base and J by 6 bases, with 3 bases of the junction left unmatched. CDR1 and CDR2 (germline): MGHRA, YSYEKL. The CDR3 loop spans 15 amino acids. CDR3 DNA sequence: TGCGCCAGCAGCCAAGTGGGACAGGGCGATGAAAAACTGTTTTTT. Protein sequence: CASSQVGQGDEKLFF.

This chain connects TRBV29-1 to TRBJ2-5; 10 nucleotides agree with TRBD1. The junction had 7 bases not matched to a gene; V was cut back by 8 bases and J by 7 bases. The CDR3 loop spans 12 amino acids. Germline values: CDR1 SQVTM, CDR2 ANQGSEA. CDR3 in DNA: TGCAGCACATCCGGGACAGGGGTGACCCAGTACTTC. This sequence encodes CSTSGTGVTQYF.

V gene TRBV4-2 combines with J gene TRBJ1-4; a possible D gene is TRBD1 (5 bases). This CDR3 region has 15 residues. The V gene lost 0 bases and the J gene lost 5 bases, with 10 bases spanning the gap. Germline assignment: CDR1 LGHNA and CDR2 YNFKEQ. The CDR3 region has the DNA TGTGCCAGCAGCCAAGATAGGGGACTGAATGAAAAACTGTTTTTT. Encoded protein: CASSQDRGLNEKLFF.

The chain couples TRBV3-1 (or the pseudogene TRBV3-2) to TRBJ2-1; 11 nucleotides match TRBD2. This CDR3 has 17 residues. Trimming cost V 0 bases and J 8 bases; bases outside gene matches: 9. CDR1 LGHDT and CDR2 YNNKEL come from the germline V gene (reference sequence). The CDR3, as DNA: TGTGCCAGCAGCCAAGATCCTAAGACTAGCGGGAAGGATGAGCAGTTCTTC. Its translation is CASSQDPKTSGKDEQFF.

This clone came up once. V is TRBV2 and J is TRBJ2-7, with D possibly TRBD2 on 6 matching bases. The V and J ends lost 5 bases and 0 bases respectively, with 14 bases between them. This CDR3 has 15 amino acids. Germline loops: CDR1 SNHLY, CDR2 FYNNEI. The CDR3 sequence is CASSRGGGSSYEQYF. The CDR3 nucleotides read TGTGCCAGCAGTAGAGGTGGGGGGAGCTCCTACGAGCAGTACTTC.

This clone appeared a single time. The chain carries TRBV24-1 and TRBJ2-1, with 10 bases that match TRBD2. Germline values: CDR1 KGHDR, CDR2 SFDVKD. Losses at the gene ends were 2 bases for V and 8 bases for J; bases not matched to a gene: 5. CDR3 length: 15 residues. CDR3 protein: CATSDSRLAGDEQFF. CDR3 nucleotides: TGTGCCACCAGTGATTCGCGACTAGCGGGTGATGAGCAGTTCTTC.